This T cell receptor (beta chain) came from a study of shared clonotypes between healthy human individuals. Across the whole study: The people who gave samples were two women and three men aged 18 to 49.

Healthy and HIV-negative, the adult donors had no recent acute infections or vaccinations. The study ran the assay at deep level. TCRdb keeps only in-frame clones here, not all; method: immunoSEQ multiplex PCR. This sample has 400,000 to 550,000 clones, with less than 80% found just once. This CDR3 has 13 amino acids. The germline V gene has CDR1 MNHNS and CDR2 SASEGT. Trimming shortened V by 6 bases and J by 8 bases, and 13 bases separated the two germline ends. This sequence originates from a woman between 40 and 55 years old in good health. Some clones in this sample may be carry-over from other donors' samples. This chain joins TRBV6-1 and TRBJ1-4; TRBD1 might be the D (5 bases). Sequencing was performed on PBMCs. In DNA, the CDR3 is TGTGCCAGCAGGACCGGGGGGGGAGAAAAACTGTTTTTT. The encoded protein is CASRTGGGEKLFF.